This TCR beta chain appears in the sequencing data of a study of TIL therapy for anti-PD-1-resistant metastatic lung cancer. Study-level points and caveats: Compared with baseline intratumoral T cells, expanded TIL cultures were more clonal and less diverse (roughly 6.3% vs 31%). This highly selected cohort may not generalize to typical lung cancer patients.

The CDR3 is 11 residues long. Germline CDR1 is GTSNPN and CDR2 is SVGIG (reference sequence). Worth noting for this clone: Its specificity is not known. Its ends do not fully match the called genes, so a read error is possible.

This was the immunoSEQ v3 assay. Profiling relied on immunoSEQ multiplex PCR, and the TCRdb table lists in-frame clones only, not all of them. The table has 25,000 to 30,000 clones, 63% seen once; the top ten hold about 16%. The time point denotes: pre-treatment sample, taken before nivolumab and TIL therapy. Tumor tissue came from excised metastases, mostly pleural nodules or supraclavicular lymph nodes. Sequencing was performed on tumor tissue, taken at baseline. The TCR comes from a woman aged 25-85 years with non-small cell lung cancer. This rearrangement joins TRBV30 to TRBJ2-1; D is undetermined. The DNA for the CDR3 is TGTGCCTGGATTCGTCCATCCCTCCCGCTCTTC. Amino acids: CAWIRPSLPLF.